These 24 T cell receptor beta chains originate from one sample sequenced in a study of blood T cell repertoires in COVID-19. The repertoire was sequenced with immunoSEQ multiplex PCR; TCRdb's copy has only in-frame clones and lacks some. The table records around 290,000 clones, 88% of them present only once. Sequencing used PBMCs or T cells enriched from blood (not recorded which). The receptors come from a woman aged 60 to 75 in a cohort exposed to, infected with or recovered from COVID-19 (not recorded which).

This CDR3 is CASSMKSGYEQYF. CDR3 sequence (DNA): TGTGCCAGCAGTATGAAGTCGGGTTACGAGCAGTACTTC. V is TRBV3-1 (or the pseudogene TRBV3-2) and J is TRBJ2-7; D gene unclear. The germline V gene has CDR1 LGHDT and CDR2 YNNKEL (reference sequence). V was shortened by 6 bases and J by 4 bases, with 13 bases between the two germline ends. The CDR3 contains 13 residues.

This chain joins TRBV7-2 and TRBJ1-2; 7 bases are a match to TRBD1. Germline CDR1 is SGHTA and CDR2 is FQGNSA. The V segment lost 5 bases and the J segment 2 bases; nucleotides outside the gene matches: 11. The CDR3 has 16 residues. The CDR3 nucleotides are TGTGCCAGCAGCCGGACAGGAGCGCTGGGGAACTATGGCTACACCTTC. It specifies CASSRTGALGNYGYTF.

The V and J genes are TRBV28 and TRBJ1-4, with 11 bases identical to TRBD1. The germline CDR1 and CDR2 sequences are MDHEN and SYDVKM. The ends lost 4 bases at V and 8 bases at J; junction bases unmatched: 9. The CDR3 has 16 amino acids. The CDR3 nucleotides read TGTGCCAGCAGTTCACCCTCCGGGACAGGGGGGGAAAAACTGTTTTTT. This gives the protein CASSSPSGTGGEKLFF.

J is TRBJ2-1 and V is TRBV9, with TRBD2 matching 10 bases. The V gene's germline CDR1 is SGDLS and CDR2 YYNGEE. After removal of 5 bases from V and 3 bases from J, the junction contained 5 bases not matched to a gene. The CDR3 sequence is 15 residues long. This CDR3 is CASSAGLADYNEQFF. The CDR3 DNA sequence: TGTGCCAGCAGTGCCGGACTAGCGGACTACAATGAGCAGTTCTTC.

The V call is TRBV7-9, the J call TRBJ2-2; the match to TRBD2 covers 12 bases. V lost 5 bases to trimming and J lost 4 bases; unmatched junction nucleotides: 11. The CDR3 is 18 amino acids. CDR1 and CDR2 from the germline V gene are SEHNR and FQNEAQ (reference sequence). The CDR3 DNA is TGTGCCAGCAGCCATCGGACTAGCGGGAAATCGAGCACCGGGGAGCTGTTTTTT. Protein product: CASSHRTSGKSSTGELFF.

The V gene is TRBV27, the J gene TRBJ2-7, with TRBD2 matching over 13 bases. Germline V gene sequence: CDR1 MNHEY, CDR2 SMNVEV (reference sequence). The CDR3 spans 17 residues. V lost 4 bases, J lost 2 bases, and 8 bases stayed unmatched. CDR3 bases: TGTGCCAGCAGTTCCCCCCCGGGACTAGCGGGAACCTACGAGCAGTACTTC. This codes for CASSSPPGLAGTYEQYF.

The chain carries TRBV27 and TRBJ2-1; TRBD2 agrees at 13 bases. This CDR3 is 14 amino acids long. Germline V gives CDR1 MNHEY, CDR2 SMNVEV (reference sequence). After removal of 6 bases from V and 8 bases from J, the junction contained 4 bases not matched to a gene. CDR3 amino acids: CASSGLAGVDEQFF. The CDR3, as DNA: TGTGCCAGCAGCGGACTAGCGGGAGTCGATGAGCAGTTCTTC.

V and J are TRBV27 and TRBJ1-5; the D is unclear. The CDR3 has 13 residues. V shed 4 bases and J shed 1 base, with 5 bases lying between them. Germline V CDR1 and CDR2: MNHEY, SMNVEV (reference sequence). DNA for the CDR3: TGTGCCAGCAGTTCGTCGAGCAATCAGCCCCAGCATTTT. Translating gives CASSSSSNQPQHF.

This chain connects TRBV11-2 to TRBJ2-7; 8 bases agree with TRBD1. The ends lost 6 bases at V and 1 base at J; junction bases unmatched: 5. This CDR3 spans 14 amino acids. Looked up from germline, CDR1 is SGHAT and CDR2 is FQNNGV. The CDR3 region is CASRPTGASYEQYF. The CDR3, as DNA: TGTGCCAGCAGGCCGACAGGGGCGTCCTACGAGCAGTACTTC.

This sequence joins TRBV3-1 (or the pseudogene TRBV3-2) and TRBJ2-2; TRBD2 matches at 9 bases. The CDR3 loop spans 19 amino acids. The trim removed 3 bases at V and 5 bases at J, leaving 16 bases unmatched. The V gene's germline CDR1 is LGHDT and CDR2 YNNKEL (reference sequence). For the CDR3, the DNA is TGTGCCAGCAGCCACCAGCGGCTGGGGCGGGAGGGCCGTACCGGGGAGCTGTTTTTT. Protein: CASSHQRLGREGRTGELFF.

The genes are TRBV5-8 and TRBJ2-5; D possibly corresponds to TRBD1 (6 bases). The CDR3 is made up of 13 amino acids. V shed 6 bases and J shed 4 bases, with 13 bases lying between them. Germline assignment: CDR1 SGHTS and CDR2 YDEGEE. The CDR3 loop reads CASTHRERETQYF. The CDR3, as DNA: TGTGCCAGCACTCACAGGGAGCGAGAGACCCAGTACTTC.

CDR3 nucleotides: TGTGCCAGCTTGGGTCCAGTGGCGGGAGACGACCGGGGGCTGAATGAGCAGTTCTTC. It codes for CASLGPVAGDDRGLNEQFF. The chain employs TRBV2 and TRBJ2-1, with a possible D match to TRBD2 (7 bases). Germline V gene lookup returns CDR1 SNHLY and CDR2 FYNNEI. The CDR3 is made up of 19 amino acids. The V gene lost 8 bases and the J gene lost 7 bases, with 33 bases spanning the gap.

The CDR3 nucleotides read TGCGCCAGCAGCCAGAAGCAGGGCAGGGGCACTGAAGCTTTCTTT. This encodes CASSQKQGRGTEAFF. The gene calls are TRBV5-1 and TRBJ1-1; maybe TRBD1 (6 bases). Germline CDR1 and CDR2: SGHRS and YFSETQ. The V end was cut by 4 bases, the J end by 4 bases, with 17 bases between. CDR3 length equals 15 residues.

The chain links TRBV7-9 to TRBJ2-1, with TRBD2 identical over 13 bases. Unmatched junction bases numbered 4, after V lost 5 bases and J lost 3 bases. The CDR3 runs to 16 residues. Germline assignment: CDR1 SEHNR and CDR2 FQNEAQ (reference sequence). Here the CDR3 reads CASSARLAGGYNEQFF. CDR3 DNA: TGTGCCAGCAGCGCCCGACTAGCGGGAGGCTACAATGAGCAGTTCTTC.

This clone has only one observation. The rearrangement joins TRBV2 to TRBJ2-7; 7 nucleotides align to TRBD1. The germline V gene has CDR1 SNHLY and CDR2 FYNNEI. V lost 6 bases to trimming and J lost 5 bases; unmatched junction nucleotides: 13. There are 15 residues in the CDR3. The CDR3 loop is CASSKAETRGHEQYF. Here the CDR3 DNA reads TGTGCCAGCAGCAAAGCCGAGACAAGGGGGCACGAGCAGTACTTC. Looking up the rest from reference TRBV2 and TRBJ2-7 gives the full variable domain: EPEVTQTPSHQVTQMGQEVILRCVPISNHLYFYWYRQILGQKVEFLVSFYNNEISEKSEIFDDQFSVERPDGSNFTLKIRSTKLEDSAMYFCASSKAETRGHEQYFGPGTRLTVT.

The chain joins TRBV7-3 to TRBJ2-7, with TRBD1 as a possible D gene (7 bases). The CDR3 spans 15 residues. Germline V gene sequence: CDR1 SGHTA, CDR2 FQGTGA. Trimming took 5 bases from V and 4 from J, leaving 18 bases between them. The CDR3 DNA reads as TGTGCCAGCAGCCCCCGGGGGACAGAACAATACGAGCAGTACTTC. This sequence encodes CASSPRGTEQYEQYF.

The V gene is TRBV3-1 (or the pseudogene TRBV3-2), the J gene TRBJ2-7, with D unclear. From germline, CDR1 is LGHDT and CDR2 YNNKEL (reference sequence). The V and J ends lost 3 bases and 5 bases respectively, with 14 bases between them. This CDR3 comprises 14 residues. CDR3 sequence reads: CASSQQTRPHEQYF. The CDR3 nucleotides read TGTGCCAGCAGCCAGCAAACGCGTCCCCACGAGCAGTACTTC.

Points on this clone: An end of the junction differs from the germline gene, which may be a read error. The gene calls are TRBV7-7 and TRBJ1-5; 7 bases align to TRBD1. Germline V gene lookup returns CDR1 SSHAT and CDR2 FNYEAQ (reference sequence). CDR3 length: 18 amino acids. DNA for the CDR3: TGTGCTAGCAGACCGACCGGGAGGGACAGCGATAGCAATCAGCCCCAGCATTTT. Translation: CASRPTGRDSDSNQPQHF.

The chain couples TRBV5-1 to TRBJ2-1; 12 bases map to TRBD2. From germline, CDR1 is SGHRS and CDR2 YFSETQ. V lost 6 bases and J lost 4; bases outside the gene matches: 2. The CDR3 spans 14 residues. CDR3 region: CASNLAGGYNEQFF. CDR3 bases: TGCGCCAGCAACCTAGCGGGAGGGTACAATGAGCAGTTCTTC.

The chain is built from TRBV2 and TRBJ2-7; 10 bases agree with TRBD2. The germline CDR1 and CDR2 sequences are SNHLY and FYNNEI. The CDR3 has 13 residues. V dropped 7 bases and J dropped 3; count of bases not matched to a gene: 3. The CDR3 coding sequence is TGTGCCAGCATAGGGACTAGCGACTACGAGCAGTACTTC. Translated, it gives CASIGTSDYEQYF.

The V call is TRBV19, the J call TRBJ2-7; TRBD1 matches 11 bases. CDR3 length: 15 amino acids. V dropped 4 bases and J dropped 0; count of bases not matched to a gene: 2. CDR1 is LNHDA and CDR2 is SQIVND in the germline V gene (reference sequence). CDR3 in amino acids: CASSTGTGGSYEQYF. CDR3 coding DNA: TGTGCCAGTAGTACCGGGACAGGGGGCTCCTACGAGCAGTACTTC.

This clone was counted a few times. In DNA, the CDR3 is TGTGCCAGCAGCTTTAACCGGGACAGTGAAGCTTTCTTT. It encodes CASSFNRDSEAFF. The chain combines TRBV9 with TRBJ1-1, with TRBD1 matching 7 bases. J was trimmed by 7 bases and V by 4 bases; bases with no gene match: 7. CDR1 and CDR2 (germline): SGDLS, YYNGEE. The CDR3 sequence is 13 residues long. The complete variable domain, with remaining parts taken from reference TRBV9 and TRBJ1-1, reads DSGVTQTPKHLITATGQRVTLRCSPRSGDLSVYWYQQSLDQGLQFLIQYYNGEERAKGNILERFSAQQFPDLHSELNLSSLELGDSALYFCASSFNRDSEAFFGQGTRLTVV.

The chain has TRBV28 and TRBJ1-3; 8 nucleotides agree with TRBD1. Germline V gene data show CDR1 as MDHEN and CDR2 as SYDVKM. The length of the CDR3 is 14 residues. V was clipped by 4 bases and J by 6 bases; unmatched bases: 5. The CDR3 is CASSSTGDINTIYF. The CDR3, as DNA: TGTGCCAGCAGTTCGACAGGGGATATAAACACCATATATTTT. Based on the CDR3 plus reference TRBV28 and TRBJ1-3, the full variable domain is DVKVTQSSRYLVKRTGEKVFLECVQDMDHENMFWYRQDPGLGLRLIYFSYDVKMKEKGDIPEGYSVSREKKERFSLILESASTNQTSMYLCASSSTGDINTIYFGEGSWLTVV.

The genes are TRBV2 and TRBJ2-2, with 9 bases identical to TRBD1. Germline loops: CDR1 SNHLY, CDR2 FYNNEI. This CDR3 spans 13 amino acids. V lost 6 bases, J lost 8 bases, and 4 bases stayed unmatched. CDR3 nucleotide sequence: TGTGCCAGCAGCCGGGACAGGGCAGGGGAGCTGTTTTTT. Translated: CASSRDRAGELFF.